Shown below are 11 T cell receptor beta chains from a single sample sequenced in a study of CD8 T cells in Susac syndrome. The RNA input was about 0.45 to 1 ug, and it was reverse transcribed with random hexamers. TCRdb reanalysed the immunoSEQ multiplex PCR reads using MiXCR and keeps one entry per CDR3 protein. This table has about 250,000 distinct CDR3 sequences, about 94% appearing once. Sequenced material: CD4+ T cells from PBMCs. These receptor sequences come from a human donor with multiple sclerosis.

The rearrangement links TRBV18 to TRBJ2-2; D is unclear. Germline lookup yields CDR1 KGHSH and CDR2 LQKENI. CDR3 size: 15 residues. Between the trimmed V and J ends, which lost 3 bases and 4 bases, there was a span of 12 bases. The CDR3 is CASSPRDSPTGELFF. In nucleotides, the CDR3 is TGTGCCAGCTCACCTCGAGACTCTCCCACCGGGGAGCTGTTTTTT.

The J gene is TRBJ2-1, the V gene TRBV5-6; 8 bases agree with TRBD2. The trim removed 2 bases at V and 5 bases at J, leaving 12 bases unmatched. The CDR3 covers 17 residues. Germline lookup yields CDR1 SGHDT and CDR2 YYEEEE. This CDR3 is CASSLFGGGGPDNEQFF. The CDR3 DNA follows: TGTGCCAGCAGCTTATTTGGTGGCGGGGGGCCCGACAATGAGCAGTTCTTC.

The chain joins TRBV19 to TRBJ2-7, with D tentatively TRBD1 (5 bases). V was trimmed by 1 base and J by 7 bases, leaving 11 bases between them. The CDR3 runs to 13 residues. Germline V gene data show CDR1 as LNHDA and CDR2 as SQIVND (reference sequence). The CDR3 sequence: CASSIAWGREQYF. In DNA, the CDR3 is TGTGCCAGTAGTATAGCCTGGGGCAGGGAGCAGTACTTC.

This chain uses TRBV3-1 with TRBJ2-5, with D unclear. The CDR3 has 14 residues. V was trimmed by 4 bases and J by 1 base, leaving 10 bases between them. Germline values: CDR1 LGHDT, CDR2 YNNKEL (reference sequence). CDR3 residues: CASSPHRSQETQYF. CDR3 in DNA: TGTGCCAGCAGCCCCCATCGGAGCCAAGAGACCCAGTACTTC.

The V call is TRBV6-6, the J call TRBJ2-3; D is unclear. V was clipped by 0 bases and J by 2 bases, with 9 bases between them. Germline V gene lookup returns CDR1 MNHNY and CDR2 SVGAGI (reference sequence). CDR3 length equals 15 residues. The CDR3 region has the DNA TGTGCCAGCAGTTACTCCGGGCCAAACACAGATACGCAGTATTTT. Its protein is CASSYSGPNTDTQYF.

This clonotype has a single count. The rearrangement joins TRBV25-1 to TRBJ1-2, with D unclear. The germline V gene has CDR1 MGHDK and CDR2 SYGVNS. Trimming shortened V by 2 bases and J by 4 bases, and 11 bases separated the two germline ends. The length of the CDR3 is 14 residues. The DNA for the CDR3 is TGTGCCAGCAGTGAAAACGGTTACGGCTATGGCTACACCTTC. Its translation: CASSENGYGYGYTF.

V is TRBV29-1 and J is TRBJ2-1, with TRBD2 identical over 8 bases. The CDR3 loop spans 15 amino acids. Germline V gene data show CDR1 as SQVTM and CDR2 as ANQGSEA. V gave up 6 bases and J gave up 7 bases; unmatched junction bases: 14. CDR3 residues: CSVEPLAGVGNEQFF. DNA of the CDR3: TGCAGCGTAGAACCTCTAGCGGGTGTTGGAAATGAGCAGTTCTTC.

The chain links TRBV5-1 to TRBJ2-1; D is uncertain. The germline V gene encodes CDR1 SGHRS and CDR2 YFSETQ. The CDR3 loop spans 11 amino acids. V lost 4 bases, J lost 9 bases, and 8 bases lay in between. The CDR3 spells CASSRSFEQFF. In DNA, the CDR3 is TGCGCCAGCAGCCGGAGTTTTGAGCAGTTCTTC.

The V and J genes are TRBV12-3 or TRBV12-4 and TRBJ1-4; no firm D call. Deletions cut 2 bases from V and 0 bases from J, with 10 bases between. The CDR3 is 16 amino acids. DNA of the CDR3: TGTGCCAGCAGTTTAAACCCAAGGGCAACTAATGAAAAACTGTTTTTT. Translating gives CASSLNPRATNEKLFF.

The chain couples TRBV20-1 to TRBJ2-1, with D hard to call. Germline loops: CDR1 DFQATT, CDR2 SNEGSKA (reference sequence). CDR3 length: 10 amino acids. The CDR3 protein is CTPSSNEQFF. The CDR3 nucleotides read TGCACCCCCTCGAGCAATGAGCAGTTCTTC.

A single count supports this clonotype. V is TRBV12-3 or TRBV12-4 and J is TRBJ2-3; no firm D call. The ends were cut back, 3 bases at V and 0 bases at J, with 7 bases in the middle. The CDR3 extends over 14 amino acids. CDR3 in amino acids: CASSLTSSTDTQYF. The CDR3 DNA follows: TGTGCCAGCAGTTTGACCTCTAGCACAGATACGCAGTATTTT.